This TCR beta chain was found in a study of cytomegalovirus exposure and HLA in healthy donors. PCR employed 60 Vbeta and 13 Jbeta primers. The method was immunoSEQ multiplex PCR; TCRdb's version includes in-frame clones alone and lacks a portion of them. The profile covers about 120,000 clones, with around three quarters appearing a single time and about 3.7% taken by the ten largest. The CDR3 is 14 amino acids. Trimming took off 0 bases at V and 4 bases at J, with 11 bases between the two ends. Germline V CDR1 and CDR2: SGHRS, YFSETQ. Sequenced: PBMCs. The sequence was collected from a human donor in good health. This chain connects TRBV5-1 to TRBJ2-7; D is unclear. The CDR3 nucleotides read TGCGCCAGCAGCTTGGCGGCGGAACTATACGAGCAGTACTTC. This encodes CASSLAAELYEQYF.